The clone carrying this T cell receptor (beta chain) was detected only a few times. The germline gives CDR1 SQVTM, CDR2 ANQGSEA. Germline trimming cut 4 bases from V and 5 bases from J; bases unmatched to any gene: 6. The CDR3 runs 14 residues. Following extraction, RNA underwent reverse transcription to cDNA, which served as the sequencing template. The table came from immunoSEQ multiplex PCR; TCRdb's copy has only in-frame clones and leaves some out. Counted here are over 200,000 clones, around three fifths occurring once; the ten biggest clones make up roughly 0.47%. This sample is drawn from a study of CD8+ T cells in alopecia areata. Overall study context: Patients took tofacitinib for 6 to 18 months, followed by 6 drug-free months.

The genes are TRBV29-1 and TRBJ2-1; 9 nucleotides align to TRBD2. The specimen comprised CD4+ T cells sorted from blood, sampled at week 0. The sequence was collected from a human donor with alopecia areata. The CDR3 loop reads CSVGGRAGNNEQFF. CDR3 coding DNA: TGCAGCGTTGGCGGGAGGGCCGGGAACAATGAGCAGTTCTTC.